These 30 T cell receptor beta chains were all obtained from the same sample, sequenced in a study of CXCR3-negative and CXCR3-positive naive CD8 T cells. Study-level points and caveats: The study found more hydrophobic TRB CDR3s in CXCR3-positive naive cells than in CXCR3-negative naive cells.

These receptors' antigens are unknown. The TRB libraries of cDNA were built by UMI-labeled 5' RACE. Each CDR3 protein gets one entry in TCRdb, which reprocessed the 5' RACE reads and gives no DNA. This table lists some 130,000 distinct CDR3 sequences. Sequencing was performed on naive CXCR3+ CD8+ T cells from blood. As for subset: CD45RO-CCR7+CD27+CD95- naive CD8+ T cells expressing CXCR3 (TNR3+). These TCRs come from a human donor in good health. Some clones in this sample may be carry-over from other donors' samples.

V and J are TRBV29-1 and TRBJ1-2; the D call of TRBD1 rests on TCRdb alone, since no DNA is present to check it. From germline, CDR1 is SQVTM and CDR2 ANQGSEA. CDR3 length: 13 residues. CDR3 amino acids: CSVEPPNRDSYTF. Looking up the rest from reference TRBV29-1 and TRBJ1-2 gives the full variable domain: SAVISQKPSRDICQRGTSLTIQCQVDSQVTMMFWYRQQPGQSLTLIATANQGSEATYESGFVIDKFPISRPNLTFSTLTVSNMSPEDSSIYLCSVEPPNRDSYTFGSGTRLTVV.

V is TRBV6-5 and J is TRBJ2-7; without DNA, the TCRdb call of TRBD2 cannot be checked. The CDR3 spans 15 residues. Germline-derived CDR1 and CDR2 are MNHEY and SVGAGI. The CDR3 is CASSYSTSGRVEQYF.

The chain has TRBV19 and TRBJ2-3. Germline V gives CDR1 LNHDA, CDR2 SQIVND (reference sequence). CDR3 length: 17 amino acids. CDR3: CASSTPRTEDYTDTQYF.

The chain employs TRBV12-3 or TRBV12-4 and TRBJ2-5; TCRdb designates TRBD1, a call that cannot be tested without DNA. The CDR3 sequence is 17 residues long. CDR3 protein: CASSAGMAGGFKETQYF.

The chain recombines TRBV4-1 with TRBJ2-5; TCRdb indicates TRBD1, and absent DNA this call remains unverified. The CDR3 extends over 15 amino acids. Germline V gene data show CDR1 as MGHRA and CDR2 as YSYEKL. The CDR3 loop is CASSQGDRGQETQYF.

V and J are TRBV7-9 and TRBJ2-7; TCRdb proposes TRBD1, but this gene call is untestable without DNA. The CDR3 spans 16 residues. In germline, CDR1 is SEHNR, CDR2 FQNEAQ (reference sequence). CDR3 sequence reads: CASSLGRPPLRYEQYF.

The rearrangement joins TRBV5-1 to TRBJ2-2; the TRBD1 assignment by TCRdb is unverifiable without DNA. Germline V gene data show CDR1 as SGHRS and CDR2 as YFSETQ. The CDR3 covers 17 residues. This CDR3 is CASSGRMTGFQTGELFF.

This chain joins TRBV12-3 or TRBV12-4 and TRBJ1-2; TCRdb outputs TRBD1, but without DNA this stays unchecked. CDR3 size: 13 residues. CDR3 amino acids: CASSFGGGYGYTF.

The chain links TRBV3-1 to TRBJ2-7; TCRdb proposes TRBD1, but this gene call is untestable without DNA. This CDR3 region has 14 residues. The V gene's germline CDR1 is LGHDT and CDR2 YNNKEL (reference sequence). The CDR3 here is CASSDPDRAYEQYF.

V and J are TRBV7-9 and TRBJ2-7. Germline V gene sequence: CDR1 SEHNR, CDR2 FQNEAQ (reference sequence). This CDR3 has 15 residues. The CDR3: CASSLRTGPSYEQYF.

The genes are TRBV19 and TRBJ2-3; TCRdb gives TRBD2 as the D gene, but with no DNA this cannot be confirmed. Germline assignment: CDR1 LNHDA and CDR2 SQIVND (reference sequence). This CDR3 is built from 15 residues. The CDR3 here is CASSSHSGFTDTQYF.

V is TRBV7-8 and J is TRBJ2-3; TCRdb indicates TRBD1, and absent DNA this call remains unverified. CDR1 is SGHVS and CDR2 is FQNEAQ in the germline V gene. The CDR3 has 16 amino acids. CDR3 in amino acids: CASRRTGGLVIDTQYF.

The chain couples TRBV6-2 or TRBV6-3 to TRBJ2-1; TCRdb picks TRBD2, but there is no DNA to check that call. The CDR3 length is 14 residues. CDR1 is MNHEY and CDR2 is SVGEGT in the germline V gene. CDR3 sequence reads: CASSPPGSYNEQFF.

The chain is built from TRBV2 and TRBJ1-2. Germline CDR1 reads SNHLY; CDR2 reads FYNNEI. CDR3 length: 15 amino acids. The CDR3 here is CASSEGVGRNYGYTF.

CDR3 loop: CASSLVTSGSNYGYTF. V and J are TRBV7-9 and TRBJ1-2. The CDR3 is 16 residues long. Germline V gives CDR1 SEHNR, CDR2 FQNEAQ (reference sequence).

This chain joins TRBV28 and TRBJ2-1; the TCRdb call, TRBD2, lacks DNA for checking. CDR1 is MDHEN, CDR2 SYDVKM, per germline. The CDR3 runs to 17 residues. The CDR3 sequence: CASSLRFRATSQGEQFF.

The gene calls are TRBV20-1 and TRBJ2-1; TCRdb selects TRBD2, and the lack of DNA leaves this call unchecked. This CDR3 is 15 amino acids long. CDR1 and CDR2 (germline): DFQATT, SNEGSKA (reference sequence). The CDR3 loop is CSARDYQRGYNEQFF.

The CDR3 reads CASNPDGMNTEAFF. The rearrangement joins TRBV12-3 or TRBV12-4 to TRBJ1-1; absent DNA, TCRdb's TRBD1 call cannot be checked. The CDR3 sequence is 14 residues long.

V and J are TRBV27 and TRBJ2-7; TCRdb lists TRBD1, though no DNA is available to test this call. The CDR3 length is 14 residues. CDR1 and CDR2 from the germline V gene are MNHEY and SMNVEV (reference sequence). The CDR3 sequence is CASSYKHRVGEQYF.

This chain joins TRBV28 and TRBJ2-7; checking the TCRdb D call of TRBD2 is not possible without DNA. CDR1 and CDR2 from the germline V gene are MDHEN and SYDVKM. The CDR3 is made up of 16 amino acids. CDR3 sequence reads: CASSWALSGGAGEQYF.

This chain connects TRBV7-8 to TRBJ2-1. Germline V CDR1 and CDR2: SGHVS, FQNEAQ. The CDR3 totals 15 residues. This CDR3 is CASSQILGSYNEQFF.

V and J are TRBV6-2 or TRBV6-3 and TRBJ1-6; TCRdb calls TRBD1, which cannot be checked without DNA. Germline CDR1 is MNHEY and CDR2 is SVGEGT. This CDR3 comprises 16 residues. Here the CDR3 reads CASSYDAGTGDSPLHF.

This chain links TRBV6-6 with TRBJ1-5; the D call from TCRdb, TRBD1, cannot be confirmed without DNA. Germline values: CDR1 MNHNY, CDR2 SVGAGI (reference sequence). The CDR3 is 16 amino acids. The CDR3 sequence is CASSYSPGGGNQPQHF.

This chain joins TRBV20-1 and TRBJ2-1; as DNA is missing, the TRBD2 call by TCRdb cannot be tested. CDR1 is DFQATT, CDR2 SNEGSKA, per germline (reference sequence). The CDR3 covers 16 residues. The CDR3 sequence is CSASPNIAGGHNEQFF.

The rearrangement links TRBV5-4 to TRBJ2-6; TCRdb gives TRBD1 as the D gene, but with no DNA this cannot be confirmed. This CDR3 spans 17 amino acids. Germline CDR1 and CDR2: SGHNT and YYREEE (reference sequence). CDR3: CASSPSDTTSGANVLTF.

The V call is TRBV28, the J call TRBJ2-7; TCRdb proposes TRBD1, but this gene call is untestable without DNA. This CDR3 comprises 16 residues. Germline values: CDR1 MDHEN, CDR2 SYDVKM. CDR3 protein: CASSPFRAGITYEQYF. Drawing the rest from reference TRBV28 and TRBJ2-7, the complete variable domain is DVKVTQSSRYLVKRTGEKVFLECVQDMDHENMFWYRQDPGLGLRLIYFSYDVKMKEKGDIPEGYSVSREKKERFSLILESASTNQTSMYLCASSPFRAGITYEQYFGPGTRLTVT.

V gene TRBV5-6 combines with J gene TRBJ2-2; TCRdb lists TRBD2, though no DNA is available to test this call. The germline V gene has CDR1 SGHDT and CDR2 YYEEEE. The CDR3 sequence is 18 residues long. The CDR3 region is CASSTERLAGSNTGELFF.

The chain employs TRBV3-1 and TRBJ1-3. The CDR3 runs 14 residues. Germline values: CDR1 LGHDT, CDR2 YNNKEL (reference sequence). This chain's CDR3 is CASSQVEGGNTIYF.

The chain joins TRBV20-1 to TRBJ2-1; TCRdb lists TRBD1, though no DNA is available to test this call. Per the germline V gene, CDR1 is DFQATT and CDR2 is SNEGSKA (reference sequence). The length of the CDR3 is 12 residues. The CDR3 sequence: CSVLDWGNEQFF.

The chain carries TRBV6-6 and TRBJ1-6; as DNA is missing, the TRBD1 call by TCRdb cannot be tested. CDR3 length equals 15 residues. CDR1 and CDR2 from the germline V gene are MNHNY and SVGAGI (reference sequence). The CDR3 protein is CASSYLRTGDSPLHF.